This TCR beta chain was sequenced during a study of Graves' ophthalmopathy and Graves' hyperthyroidism. V gave up 6 bases and J gave up 7 bases; unmatched junction bases: 18. The CDR3 sequence is 16 residues long. Germline CDR1 and CDR2: MGHDK and SYGVNS. From RNA, the CDR3 regions of TCR beta chains were amplified and sequenced. The first-round RT-PCR employed HTBI primers together with the Qiagen OneStep RT-PCR kit. A multiplex PCR was then performed as the second round. TCRdb used MiXCR to reprocess the multiplex PCR reads, holding one entry per CDR3 protein. There are 600,000 to 950,000 distinct CDR3 sequences in the sample; roughly 40% occur only once, and 44% lies in the top ten.

Material for sequencing was peripheral blood. The TCR was taken from an adult man with Graves' ophthalmopathy. The J gene is TRBJ2-7, the V gene TRBV25-1; the match to TRBD1 covers 7 bases. The CDR3 DNA is TGTGCCAGCAGCCAAAGCCGGGGACAGTCCCCGAAAGAGCAGTACTTC. Protein product: CASSQSRGQSPKEQYF.